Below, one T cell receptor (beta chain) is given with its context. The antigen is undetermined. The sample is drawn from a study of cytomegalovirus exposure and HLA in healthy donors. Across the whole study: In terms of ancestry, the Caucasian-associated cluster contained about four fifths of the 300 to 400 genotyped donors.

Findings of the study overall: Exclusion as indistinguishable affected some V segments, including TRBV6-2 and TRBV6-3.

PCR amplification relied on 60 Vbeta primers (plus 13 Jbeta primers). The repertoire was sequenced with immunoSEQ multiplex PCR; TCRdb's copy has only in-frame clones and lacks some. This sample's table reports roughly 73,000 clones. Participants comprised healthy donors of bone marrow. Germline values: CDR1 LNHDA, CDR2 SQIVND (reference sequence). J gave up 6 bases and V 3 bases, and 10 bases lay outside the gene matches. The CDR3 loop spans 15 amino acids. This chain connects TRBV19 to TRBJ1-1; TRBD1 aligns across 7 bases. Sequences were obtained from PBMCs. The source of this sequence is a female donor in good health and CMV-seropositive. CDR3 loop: CASSIGRGRGAEAFF. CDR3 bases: TGTGCCAGTAGTATCGGAAGGGGGCGAGGGGCTGAAGCTTTCTTT.